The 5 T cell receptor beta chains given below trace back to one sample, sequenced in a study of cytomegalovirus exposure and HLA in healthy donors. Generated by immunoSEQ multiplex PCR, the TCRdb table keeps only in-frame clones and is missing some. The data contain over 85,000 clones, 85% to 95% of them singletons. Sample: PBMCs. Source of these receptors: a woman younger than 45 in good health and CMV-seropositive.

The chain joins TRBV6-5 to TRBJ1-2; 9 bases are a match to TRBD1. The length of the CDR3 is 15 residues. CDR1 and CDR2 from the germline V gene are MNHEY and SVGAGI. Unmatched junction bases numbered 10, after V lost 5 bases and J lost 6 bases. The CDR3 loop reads CASSRRDRASNGYTF. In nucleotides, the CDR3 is TGTGCCAGCAGTCGACGGGACAGGGCCTCTAATGGCTACACCTTC.

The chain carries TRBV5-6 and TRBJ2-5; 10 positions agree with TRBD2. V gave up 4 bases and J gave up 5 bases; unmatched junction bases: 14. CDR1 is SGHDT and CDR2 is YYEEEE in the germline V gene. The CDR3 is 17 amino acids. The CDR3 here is CASSGAESSGSFETQYF. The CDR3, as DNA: TGTGCCAGCAGCGGGGCCGAATCTAGCGGGAGTTTCGAGACCCAGTACTTC.

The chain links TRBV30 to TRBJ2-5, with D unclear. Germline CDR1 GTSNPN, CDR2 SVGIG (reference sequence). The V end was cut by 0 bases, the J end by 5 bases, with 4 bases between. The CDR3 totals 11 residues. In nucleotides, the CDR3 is TGTGCCTGGAGTGTGAGGGAGACCCAGTACTTC. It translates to CAWSVRETQYF.

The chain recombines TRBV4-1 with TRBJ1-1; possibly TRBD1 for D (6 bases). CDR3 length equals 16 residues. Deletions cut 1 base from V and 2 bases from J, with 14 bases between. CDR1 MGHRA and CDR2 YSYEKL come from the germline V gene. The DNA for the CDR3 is TGCGCCAGCAGCCAAGGGGGTTTGGGACATAACACTGAAGCTTTCTTT. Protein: CASSQGGLGHNTEAFF.

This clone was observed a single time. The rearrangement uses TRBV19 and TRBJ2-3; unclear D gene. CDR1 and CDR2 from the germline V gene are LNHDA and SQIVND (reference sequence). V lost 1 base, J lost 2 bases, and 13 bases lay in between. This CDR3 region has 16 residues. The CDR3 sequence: CASSIVAGRFTDTQYF. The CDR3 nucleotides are TGTGCCAGTAGTATAGTGGCAGGTCGGTTCACAGATACGCAGTATTTT.